A single T cell receptor (beta chain) is shown here with its context. Its antigen is still unknown. One junction end disagrees with the germline gene, perhaps due to a read error. This specimen comes from a study of tumor-infiltrating lymphocytes in primary liver carcinoma. The germline gives CDR1 MNHNY, CDR2 SVGAGI (reference sequence). The CDR3 length is 15 residues. Regarding the study as a whole: The use of bulk unsorted samples meant that CD4+ and CD8+ repertoires were not compared.

A constant-region primer served to make TCR beta cDNA from about 530 ng total RNA. Three rounds of nested multiplex PCR with slightly modified ARM-PCR produced TCR beta libraries. TRBV1-TRBV30 forward primers paired with a C-beta reverse primer drove the first two PCR rounds, roughly 10 cycles each. One entry per CDR3 protein, called by TCRdb with MiXCR from the multiplex PCR reads. The data show fewer than 350,000 distinct CDR3 sequences, 65% seen once. Unsorted whole blood served as the source of blood RNA, and germline DNA was extracted as well. No treatment had been given to the patients, who were chronically infected with HBV.

The chain has TRBV6-6 and TRBJ2-1; D gene uncertain. The receptor was isolated from a man aged 40-50 years with primary liver carcinoma and hepatitis B virus infection. Sequencing was carried out using peripheral blood. As DNA, the CDR3 is TGTGCCAGCAGCCCTGAAACACGCTCCTACAATGGGCAGTTCTTC. Amino acids: CASSPETRSYNGQFF.